The clone carrying this TCR beta chain was seen only a few times. Methods used by the authors: Reference gene primer amplification yielded estimated nucleated cell counts. Sequenced by immunoSEQ multiplex PCR; TCRdb stores in-frame clones only, minus some. V and J calls and clone size are given by that table; D and trimming were obtained from the DNA. The data contain just under 100,000 clones, around 83% of them singletons. The data originate from a study of blood T cell repertoires in COVID-19. Looking at the study overall: Samples representing acute and convalescent COVID-19 were sourced from the United States, Italy and Spain. The cDNA or gDNA used as material had been derived from T cells, B-cell-depleted T cells, or PBMCs.

The TCR originated in a woman aged 55-69 years in a cohort sampled during active or convalescent COVID-19. Sequenced material: peripheral blood.

The CDR3 loop reads CASGLTRGGTNEKLFF. Here the CDR3 DNA reads TGTGCTAGTGGCCTGACTCGGGGGGGCACTAATGAAAAACTGTTTTTT. V and J are TRBV12-5 and TRBJ1-4; weak D call: TRBD1 (6 bases). The V gene lost 6 bases and the J gene lost 2 bases, with 16 bases spanning the gap. The CDR3 runs 16 residues. Germline V gives CDR1 LGHNT, CDR2 FRNRAP.